This TCR beta chain was documented in a study of response to subunit inactivated influenza vaccine. The V and J ends lost 0 bases and 4 bases, in that order; junction bases with no gene match: 12. The CDR3 runs to 18 residues. Germline assignment: CDR1 MNHEY and CDR2 SVGAGI. Study conclusions and caveats: Seasonal influenza vaccination, on each occasion, was suggested by the authors to recruit few new T cells.

This clonotype was seen a few times. The target antigen is unknown. Via MiXCR, TCRdb re-called the RT-PCR reads, giving one row per CDR3 protein. The repertoire consists of just over 300,000 distinct CDR3 sequences, with around 22% occurring once and the leading ten covering 10%. This chain links TRBV6-5 with TRBJ2-1; TRBD2 aligns across 7 bases. This receptor was obtained from a man aged 50 to 75 who received an inactivated influenza vaccine. The source was PBMCs from blood, collected less than 22 months after vaccination. The DNA for the CDR3 is TGTGCCAGCAGTTACTCGCTAGCGGAGCCACGTAGGTACAATGAGCAGTTCTTC. Translating it yields CASSYSLAEPRRYNEQFF.